Included here is one T cell receptor (beta chain) sequence, with context. The target antigen is unknown. This specimen comes from a study of vaccination and CD4 T cells after COVID-19. Overall study results and limits: Among convalescent patients, a median about 86% of reactive clones emerged only after vaccination. Researchers looked at relatively few convalescent patients and had no early post-infection timepoints.

Regarding treatment: approximately 11-day PBMC culture with coronavirus spike peptide pools or control peptides (ViraFEST assay). Sequencing of cultured CD4+ T cell DNA used the Oncomine TCR Beta short-read assay. TCRdb reanalysed the PCR reads using MiXCR and keeps one entry per CDR3 protein. The data hold roughly 25,000 distinct CDR3 sequences, with roughly 64% observed a single time. V was shortened by 3 bases and J by 4 bases, with 12 bases between the two germline ends. This CDR3 spans 13 amino acids. Germline CDR1 reads DFQATT; CDR2 reads SNEGSKA (reference sequence). The V call is TRBV20-1, the J call TRBJ1-2; the D gene is possibly TRBD1 (6 bases). The receptor was derived from a human donor who had recovered from COVID-19. The sequenced sample consisted of CD4+ T cells from blood, cultured in vitro. CDR3 nucleotides: TGCAGTGCTAGGCGACAGGCCACCTATGGCTACACCTTC. Translating gives CSARRQATYGYTF.